Below, 17 T cell receptor beta chains from the same sample are listed, as sequenced in a study of T-cell memory formation after mild COVID-19. TCRdb fed the 5' RACE reads into MiXCR, producing one record per CDR3 protein. The data show roughly 51,000 distinct CDR3 sequences, with 7.3% seen just once and more than 1.2% held by the top ten. The sequenced sample was PBMCs or a T cell subset sorted from them (not recorded which). The receptors originated from a man younger than 35 who had mild COVID-19 (a few samples of this study predate the infection). Cell type and time point are not known.

This clonotype was detected a few times. CDR3 DNA sequence: TGTGCCAGCAGCTTAGTCTGGGGGCAAGAGACCCAGTACTTC. Protein product: CASSLVWGQETQYF. This chain links TRBV7-2 with TRBJ2-5; the D call may be TRBD1 or TRBD2 (5 bases each). V dropped 1 base and J dropped 2 bases, with 8 bases sitting between them. Per germline, CDR1 SGHTA and CDR2 FQGNSA. The CDR3 is 14 residues long.

This clonotype has a handful of counts. This rearrangement joins TRBV7-2 to TRBJ2-7, with 10 bases fitting TRBD2. The CDR3 covers 15 residues. Per germline, CDR1 SGHTA and CDR2 FQGNSA. Germline trimming cut 6 bases from V and 3 bases from J; bases unmatched to any gene: 8. CDR3 nucleotides: TGTGCCAGCAGTTCCCTAGCGGGGGACGGCTACGAGCAGTACTTC. It codes for CASSSLAGDGYEQYF.

The rearrangement links TRBV12-3 or TRBV12-4 to TRBJ2-5; 7 positions match TRBD1. The junction had 6 bases not matched to a gene; V was cut back by 7 bases and J by 4 bases. This CDR3 comprises 13 residues. The CDR3 spells CASNRQGGETQYF. The CDR3 DNA is TGTGCCAGCAATCGACAGGGCGGAGAGACCCAGTACTTC.

This clonotype was seen more than once but under ten times. CDR3 in amino acids: CSASGTTNVEQFF. The CDR3 region has the DNA TGCAGTGCTAGCGGGACCACCAACGTTGAGCAGTTCTTC. The rearrangement joins TRBV20-1 to TRBJ2-1; D may correspond to TRBD1 or TRBD2 (5 bases each). V was pared by 3 bases and J by 9 bases, with 15 bases between. The CDR3 is made up of 13 amino acids. Germline values: CDR1 DFQATT, CDR2 SNEGSKA (reference sequence).

The chain has TRBV5-4 and TRBJ1-4, with D possibly being TRBD1 (5 bases). This CDR3 has 15 amino acids. Germline V gene lookup returns CDR1 SGHNT and CDR2 YYREEE (reference sequence). The V and J ends lost 4 bases and 5 bases respectively, with 15 bases between them. The CDR3 here is CASSIGHRSNEKLFF. The CDR3 bases are TGTGCCAGCAGCATTGGACACCGGAGCAATGAAAAACTGTTTTTT.

The chain recombines TRBV4-1 with TRBJ2-1; TRBD2 aligns across 8 bases. J was trimmed by 7 bases and V by 3 bases; bases with no gene match: 11. CDR3 length: 16 amino acids. The germline gives CDR1 MGHRA, CDR2 YSYEKL. The CDR3 DNA reads TGCGCCAGCAGCCATCCCGGTTATTTAGCGGGGAATGAGCAGTTCTTC. This encodes CASSHPGYLAGNEQFF.

In its sample, this clonotype was seen a few times. The J gene is TRBJ2-4, the V gene TRBV11-2; weak D call: TRBD2 (7 bases). The V gene lost 0 bases and the J gene lost 0 bases, with 15 bases spanning the gap. The CDR3 runs 18 residues. CDR1 SGHAT and CDR2 FQNNGV come from the germline V gene. CDR3 loop: CASSLDLGRGVAKNIQYF. The CDR3 nucleotides are TGTGCCAGCAGCTTAGATCTGGGGAGGGGGGTAGCCAAAAACATTCAGTACTTC.

This clonotype appeared many times. The chain employs TRBV5-1 and TRBJ2-3; 9 bases are shared with TRBD2. This CDR3 is built from 14 residues. J gave up 0 bases and V 5 bases, and 1 base lay outside the gene matches. Germline assignment: CDR1 SGHRS and CDR2 YFSETQ. CDR3: CASRLAGSTDTQYF. The CDR3, as DNA: TGCGCCAGCAGGCTAGCGGGGAGCACAGATACGCAGTATTTT.

This clonotype was recorded a few times. An end of the junction differs from the germline gene, which may be a read error. This chain links TRBV5-1 with TRBJ2-4; D is possibly TRBD2 (5 bases). The germline V gene encodes CDR1 SGHRS and CDR2 YFSETQ. The CDR3 runs 14 residues. The CDR3 here is CASRLGVAKNIQYF. CDR3 nucleotide sequence: TGCGCCAGCAGGTTGGGAGTAGCCAAAAACATTCAGTACTTC.

This chain joins TRBV4-1 and TRBJ2-3; TRBD2 aligns across 7 bases. The V gene's germline CDR1 is MGHRA and CDR2 YSYEKL. V gave up 0 bases and J gave up 0 bases; unmatched junction bases: 3. This CDR3 contains 16 residues. The CDR3 coding sequence is TGCGCCAGCAGCCAAGAACTAGCGTCTAGCACAGATACGCAGTATTTT. Translated, it gives CASSQELASSTDTQYF.

Only a few counts were recorded for this clonotype. The rearrangement uses TRBV20-1 and TRBJ2-1; 11 bases line up with TRBD1. Germline CDR1 DFQATT, CDR2 SNEGSKA (reference sequence). J was trimmed by 8 bases and V by 7 bases; bases with no gene match: 1. This CDR3 region has 11 residues. CDR3 amino acids: CSVDRGHEQFF. The CDR3 DNA sequence: TGCAGTGTGGACAGGGGGCATGAGCAGTTCTTC.

This clonotype is labeled as medium-sized (0.01 to 0.1%). V usage is TRBV4-1 and J usage is TRBJ2-1; TRBD2 matches at 10 bases. CDR1 is MGHRA, CDR2 YSYEKL, per germline. This CDR3 has 16 residues. With V trimmed by 0 bases and J by 9 bases, 8 bases remained unmatched. CDR3 region: CASSQEAAGGPGEQFF. The CDR3 DNA sequence: TGCGCCAGCAGCCAAGAGGCAGCGGGGGGGCCTGGTGAGCAGTTCTTC.

The V gene is TRBV4-2, the J gene TRBJ1-5, with D possibly being TRBD1 (5 bases). Germline loops: CDR1 LGHNA, CDR2 YNFKEQ. With 0 bases removed from V and 9 bases from J, the gap between germline ends came to 12 bases. There are 14 residues in the CDR3. The CDR3 loop is CASSQDRVQRPQHF. DNA for the CDR3: TGTGCCAGCAGCCAAGACAGGGTCCAGCGGCCCCAGCATTTT.

This clonotype was counted at least ten times. Mismatch with germline at one junction end may stem from a read error. V and J are TRBV4-2 and TRBJ2-1; no clear D. Per the germline V gene, CDR1 is LGHNA and CDR2 is YNFKEQ. The CDR3 has 12 amino acids. In DNA form, the CDR3 reads TGTGCCAGCAGCCAAGACGGGCGGCAGGAAGTCTTC. It yields the protein CASSQDGRQEVF.

This clonotype was observed at least ten times. The chain has TRBV7-2 and TRBJ2-1; 7 bases fit TRBD2. The trim removed 4 bases at V and 7 bases at J, leaving 4 bases unmatched. Germline V gene sequence: CDR1 SGHTA, CDR2 FQGNSA. The length of the CDR3 is 13 residues. The CDR3 coding sequence is TGTGCCAGCAGCTGGGAGGGGAGGAATGAGCAGTTCTTC. Protein sequence: CASSWEGRNEQFF.

There are a few counts of this clonotype. The V call is TRBV7-2, the J call TRBJ2-1; tentative D call: TRBD2 (5 bases). V dropped 3 bases and J dropped 9 bases, with 12 bases sitting between them. Germline V gene lookup returns CDR1 SGHTA and CDR2 FQGNSA. The CDR3 runs 13 residues. CDR3: CASSFTRDGEQFF. The CDR3 nucleotides are TGTGCCAGCAGCTTCACTAGGGATGGTGAGCAGTTCTTC.

The sample holds a few counts of this clonotype. The gene calls are TRBV5-1 and TRBJ2-1; 8 bases align to TRBD2. Germline-derived CDR1 and CDR2 are SGHRS and YFSETQ. The CDR3 is 13 amino acids. V was pared by 4 bases and J by 10 bases, with 7 bases of the junction left unmatched. For the CDR3, the DNA is TGCGCCAGCAGCGGCGGGGGGTTCGGCGAGCAGTTCTTC. As protein: CASSGGGFGEQFF.